These 18 T cell receptor beta chains originate from one sample sequenced in a study of T cell changes during pregnancy in multiple sclerosis. Sequencing used immunoSEQ multiplex PCR; TCRdb keeps in-frame clones, though not all of them. This sample has 100,000 to 140,000 clones; 85% to 95% occur once, and the top ten carry about 0.78%. Sequencing was performed on peripheral blood, taken in the third trimester of pregnancy. All receptors come from a female donor in good health, enrolled as a control in a pregnancy study.

The chain is built from TRBV10-3 and TRBJ1-6, with D unresolved. Trimming took 7 bases from V and 10 from J, leaving 14 bases between them. The CDR3 sequence is 13 residues long. Germline CDR1 ENHRY, CDR2 SYGVKD. CDR3 sequence: CAIKPPGQSPLHF. In DNA, the CDR3 is TGTGCCATCAAACCCCCCGGTCAATCACCCCTCCACTTT.

This clone was seen once. The chain recombines TRBV5-6 with TRBJ1-2; 7 positions match TRBD1. With V trimmed by 2 bases and J by 4 bases, 2 bases remained unmatched. The CDR3 covers 13 residues. In germline, CDR1 is SGHDT, CDR2 YYEEEE. The CDR3 nucleotides are TGTGCCAGCAGCTTAGACAGGGCCTATGGCTACACCTTC. It translates to CASSLDRAYGYTF.

The rearrangement joins TRBV2 to TRBJ1-5; D unclear. This CDR3 spans 12 amino acids. CDR1 SNHLY and CDR2 FYNNEI come from the germline V gene. V was trimmed by 3 bases and J by 13 bases, leaving 13 bases between them. CDR3 nucleotides: TGTGCCAGCAGTGACGGGGTCGGAGTACAGCATTTT. Translation: CASSDGVGVQHF.

The table lists this clone with a count of one. The chain is built from TRBV6-5 and TRBJ1-1; perhaps TRBD1 as D (5 bases). This CDR3 is 14 amino acids long. Trimming stripped 11 bases from V and 2 bases from J, with 18 bases between. Germline V CDR1 and CDR2: MNHEY, SVGAGI. CDR3 residues: CAVTEQAYNTEAFF. The CDR3 region has the DNA TGTGCCGTCACGGAACAGGCTTATAACACTGAAGCTTTCTTT.

J is TRBJ2-3 and V is TRBV5-1; D not certain. V shed 4 bases and J shed 3 bases, with 15 bases lying between them. CDR3 size: 15 residues. Per germline, CDR1 SGHRS and CDR2 YFSETQ. The CDR3 nucleotides read TGCGCCAGCAGCCCTGGGCCTTATTATACAGATACGCAGTATTTT. Encoded protein: CASSPGPYYTDTQYF.

This clone was seen just once. The chain employs TRBV11-3 and TRBJ2-1, with 11 bases identical to TRBD2. V was clipped by 5 bases and J by 7 bases; unmatched bases: 7. CDR3 length equals 15 residues. The germline V gene encodes CDR1 SGHNT and CDR2 YENEEA. The CDR3 sequence: CASSPRLAGRNEQFF. The CDR3 DNA sequence: TGTGCCAGCAGCCCCCGACTAGCGGGGAGGAATGAGCAGTTCTTC.

The chain has TRBV9 and TRBJ2-6; 7 positions match TRBD1. The length of the CDR3 is 17 residues. Germline V gene lookup returns CDR1 SGDLS and CDR2 YYNGEE. Trimming removed 0 bases from V and 3 bases from J; junction bases left unmatched: 6. CDR3 bases: TGTGCCAGCAGCGTAGGGCAGGGGGAATTTGGGGCCAACGTCCTGACTTTC. Translation: CASSVGQGEFGANVLTF.

The V call is TRBV2, the J call TRBJ1-4; 7 nucleotides agree with TRBD1. The V gene's germline CDR1 is SNHLY and CDR2 FYNNEI. The CDR3 covers 13 residues. J was trimmed by 4 bases and V by 7 bases; bases with no gene match: 3. The CDR3 here is CASKGTVNEKLFF. CDR3 sequence (DNA): TGTGCCAGCAAGGGGACAGTTAATGAAAAACTGTTTTTT.

This chain uses TRBV7-2 with TRBJ2-5, with D tentatively TRBD2 (6 bases). Germline V gene lookup returns CDR1 SGHTA and CDR2 FQGNSA. This CDR3 spans 16 amino acids. V was clipped by 4 bases and J by 5 bases, with 20 bases between them. This CDR3 is CASSWLGRGGDETQYF. The DNA of the CDR3 is TGTGCCAGCAGCTGGCTGGGTCGGGGAGGTGATGAGACCCAGTACTTC.

V gene TRBV30 combines with J gene TRBJ1-2; 7 bases are a match to TRBD1. V lost 3 bases to trimming and J lost 5 bases; unmatched junction nucleotides: 6. Germline CDR1 and CDR2: GTSNPN and SVGIG (reference sequence). This CDR3 contains 13 residues. In DNA, the CDR3 is TGTGCCTGGAGCCGGACAGGAGAATATGGCTACACCTTC. Its translation: CAWSRTGEYGYTF.

The rearrangement joins TRBV7-6 to TRBJ2-6; TRBD1 matches 9 bases. With V trimmed by 1 base and J by 0 bases, 10 bases remained unmatched. This CDR3 is built from 20 residues. Germline V gives CDR1 SGHVS, CDR2 FNYEAQ. CDR3 region: CASSLDVFGTGPSGANVLTF. The CDR3 nucleotides read TGTGCCAGCAGCTTAGATGTGTTTGGGACAGGGCCCTCTGGGGCCAACGTCCTGACTTTC.

The chain combines TRBV7-3 with TRBJ2-7; 7 nucleotides align to TRBD1. This CDR3 comprises 12 residues. Unmatched junction bases numbered 3, after V lost 5 bases and J lost 5 bases. CDR1 and CDR2 from the germline V gene are SGHTA and FQGTGA. The CDR3 sequence is CASSPGGNEQYF. CDR3 nucleotide sequence: TGTGCCAGCAGCCCAGGGGGAAACGAGCAGTACTTC.

The chain employs TRBV6-5 and TRBJ2-2, with D possibly TRBD1 on 5 matching bases. The germline V gene has CDR1 MNHEY and CDR2 SVGAGI. CDR3 length: 16 residues. V gave up 0 bases and J gave up 6 bases, with 14 bases separating them. DNA for the CDR3: TGTGCCAGCAGTTACTCCCCCAGGGTAAAGGCCGGGGAGCTGTTTTTT. The encoded protein is CASSYSPRVKAGELFF.

The chain recombines TRBV5-1 with TRBJ1-3; no firm D call. The CDR3 is 14 amino acids. V was cut by 0 bases and J by 7 bases, with 11 bases left in between. Germline values: CDR1 SGHRS, CDR2 YFSETQ. CDR3 DNA sequence: TGCGCCAGCAGCTTGGAGACATCCCGGAACACCATATATTTT. Translated: CASSLETSRNTIYF.

The chain couples TRBV7-9 to TRBJ1-2, with 8 bases matching TRBD1. Germline loops: CDR1 SEHNR, CDR2 FQNEAQ (reference sequence). V was clipped by 4 bases and J by 8 bases; unmatched bases: 3. This CDR3 region has 12 residues. CDR3 sequence: CASSSDRGGYTF. Written as DNA, the CDR3 is TGTGCCAGCAGCTCCGACAGGGGCGGCTACACCTTC.

The chain has TRBV7-9 and TRBJ2-3; TRBD2 aligns across 9 bases. The germline gives CDR1 SEHNR, CDR2 FQNEAQ (reference sequence). The CDR3 covers 17 residues. V trimming: 4 bases; J trimming: 1 base; junction bases outside the gene matches: 9. The CDR3 coding sequence is TGTGCCAGCAGCTCCATTTTGGTAGCGGGAGGCACAGATACGCAGTATTTT. Its protein is CASSSILVAGGTDTQYF.

The genes are TRBV15 and TRBJ1-3, with D possibly matching TRBD1 (6 bases). V was shortened by 0 bases and J by 0 bases, with 9 bases between the two germline ends. This CDR3 comprises 16 residues. CDR1 LNHNV and CDR2 YYDKDF come from the germline V gene (reference sequence). The CDR3 protein is CATSRDVDSSGNTIYF. CDR3 DNA sequence: TGTGCCACCAGCAGAGATGTGGACAGCTCTGGAAACACCATATATTTT. The whole variable domain, filled in from reference TRBV15 and TRBJ1-3, reads DAMVIQNPRYQVTQFGKPVTLSCSQTLNHNVMYWYQQKSSQAPKLLFHYYDKDFNNEADTPDNFQSRRPNTSFCFLDIRSPGLGDTAMYLCATSRDVDSSGNTIYFGEGSWLTVV.

The V call is TRBV5-1, the J call TRBJ2-5; 10 bases map to TRBD2. The CDR3 extends over 15 amino acids. With V trimmed by 5 bases and J by 4 bases, 8 bases remained unmatched. CDR1 and CDR2 from the germline V gene are SGHRS and YFSETQ. The CDR3 is CASSLAGAQGETQYF. In DNA, the CDR3 is TGCGCCAGCAGTCTAGCGGGGGCCCAGGGAGAGACCCAGTACTTC.